The table lists the clone carrying this TCR beta chain with a few counts. Antigen: not known. The data stem from a study of naive and memory T cell subsets. Points from the study as a whole: RNA-based TCR counts may shift with T cell activation and differentiation. Diversity fell and Gini index rose from naive through CM, EM, EMRA. Especially in CD8 cells, naive repertoires contained a few larger clonotypes, possibly CD45RA-re-expressing memory cells. Over 95% of naive TCR sequences appeared only once after error correction, unlike memory subsets.

With 2 bases clipped from V and 5 bases from J, the junction kept 11 bases outside the gene matches. CDR3 size: 17 residues. Per the germline V gene, CDR1 is SSHAT and CDR2 is FNYEAQ (reference sequence). An equimolar mix of two oligonucleotides served as the beta constant-region primer for TRBC1 and TRBC2. The ligated cDNA underwent four PCR rounds using SP2 and nested alpha and beta constant-region primers. TCRdb re-called the UMI-ligation and nested PCR reads with MiXCR, one entry per CDR3 protein. The sample lists 95,000 to 110,000 distinct CDR3 sequences; roughly 15% were seen once. The source of this sequence is a human donor in good health. The sequenced sample consisted of naive CD8+ T cells from blood. The rearrangement joins TRBV7-7 to TRBJ2-5; TRBD2 matches at 10 bases. The CDR3 loop is CASSLSSGGPSMETQYF. In nucleotides, the CDR3 is TGTGCCAGCAGCTTATCTAGCGGGGGACCCTCCATGGAGACCCAGTACTTC.